This T cell receptor beta chain comes out of a study of cytomegalovirus exposure and HLA in healthy donors. V was clipped by 3 bases and J by 7 bases; unmatched bases: 3. This CDR3 region has 13 residues. Germline V lookup: CDR1 KGHSY, CDR2 FQNENV. Data came from immunoSEQ multiplex PCR; TCRdb stores just in-frame clones and leaves some out. This table holds about 360,000 clones, roughly 90% found once. The TCR comes from a young woman in good health and CMV-seronegative. The V gene is TRBV16, the J gene TRBJ2-1, with TRBD1 matching 7 bases. The sequenced sample consisted of PBMCs. The CDR3 loop is CASSQAGGNEQFF. In DNA form, the CDR3 reads TGTGCCAGCAGCCAGGCAGGGGGAAATGAGCAGTTCTTC.